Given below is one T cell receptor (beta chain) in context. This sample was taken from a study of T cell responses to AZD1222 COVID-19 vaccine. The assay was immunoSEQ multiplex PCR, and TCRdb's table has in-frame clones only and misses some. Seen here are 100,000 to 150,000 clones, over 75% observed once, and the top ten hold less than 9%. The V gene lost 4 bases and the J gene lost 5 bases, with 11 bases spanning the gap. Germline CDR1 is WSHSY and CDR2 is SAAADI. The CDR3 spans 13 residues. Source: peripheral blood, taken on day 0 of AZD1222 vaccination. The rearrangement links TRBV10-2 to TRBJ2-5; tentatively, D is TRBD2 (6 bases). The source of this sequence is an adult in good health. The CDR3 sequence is CASSVETSETQYF. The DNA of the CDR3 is TGCGCCAGCAGTGTAGAGACTAGTGAGACCCAGTACTTC.